The 8 T cell receptor beta chains below were found in one sample sequenced in a study of T cell repertoires in cytomegalovirus infection. TCRdb passed the reads through MiXCR, listing each CDR3 protein once. The sample consists of 40,000 to 50,000 distinct CDR3 sequences, 20% of them appearing once. The antigens for these receptors are not known. Input material: PBMCs, sequenced either directly or after in vitro stimulation (not recorded which). These receptors were obtained from a human donor in good health (CMV status not recorded). Some clones in this sample may be carry-over from other donors' samples.

V gene TRBV27 combines with J gene TRBJ2-7; TRBD1 might be the D (6 bases). Germline assignment: CDR1 MNHEY and CDR2 SMNVEV (reference sequence). The CDR3 has 15 residues. Between the trimmed V and J ends, which lost 5 bases and 0 bases, there was a span of 14 bases. Here the CDR3 reads CASSTGFLGSYEQYF. The DNA of the CDR3 is TGTGCCAGCAGTACAGGGTTCCTGGGCTCCTACGAGCAGTACTTC.

This clonotype was observed a few times. V is TRBV6-1 and J is TRBJ2-1; TRBD2 is a possible D gene (5 bases). The CDR3 has 13 amino acids. The germline V gene has CDR1 MNHNS and CDR2 SASEGT. Trimming left V 4 bases short and J 8 bases short, with 12 bases between. In DNA, the CDR3 is TGTGCCAGCAGTGTGCGGGTTCTGGATGAGCAGTTCTTC. Translated, it gives CASSVRVLDEQFF.

This clonotype was recorded at least ten times. The V and J genes are TRBV7-9 and TRBJ1-2; no reliable D call. V was clipped by 5 bases and J by 6 bases, with 13 bases between them. CDR3 size: 13 residues. Germline V gene data show CDR1 as SEHNR and CDR2 as FQNEAQ (reference sequence). Written as DNA, the CDR3 is TGTGCCAGCAGCCCAAACCGTGGGGATGGCTACACCTTC. The encoded protein is CASSPNRGDGYTF.

This clonotype was found a few times. CDR3 bases: TGCGCCAGCAGCCAGGAGGGGGGCATCACAGATACGCAGTATTTT. Translated, it gives CASSQEGGITDTQYF. This sequence joins TRBV4-1 and TRBJ2-3; TRBD1 or TRBD2 may be the D gene (6 bases each). V lost 3 bases and J 2 bases, leaving 12 bases between the germline ends. This CDR3 is built from 15 residues. In germline, CDR1 is MGHRA, CDR2 YSYEKL.

This clonotype was counted ten times or more. The chain employs TRBV7-2 and TRBJ2-3; maybe TRBD1 (5 bases). Trimming removed 1 base from V and 5 bases from J, with 13 bases in between. The CDR3 runs 15 residues. Germline loops: CDR1 SGHTA, CDR2 FQGNSA. The CDR3: CASSLVAGYIDTQYF. The CDR3 DNA reads as TGTGCCAGCAGCTTAGTGGCAGGGTACATAGATACGCAGTATTTT.

The sample holds a few counts of this clonotype. The chain recombines TRBV2 with TRBJ1-2; D remains ambiguous. Trimming stripped 8 bases from V and 3 bases from J, with 7 bases between. Germline CDR1 and CDR2: SNHLY and FYNNEI. The CDR3 loop spans 11 amino acids. The CDR3 reads CASSGDYGYTF. The DNA for the CDR3 is TGTGCCAGCTCGGGCGACTATGGCTACACCTTC.

This clonotype was counted at least ten times. The chain couples TRBV7-2 to TRBJ1-1, with D perhaps TRBD1 (6 bases). CDR1 and CDR2 from the germline V gene are SGHTA and FQGNSA. The CDR3 spans 16 residues. Trimming cost V 4 bases and J 5 bases, with 20 bases left between them. The CDR3 here is CASSSGVGLRGTEAFF. In DNA form, the CDR3 reads TGTGCCAGCAGCTCAGGGGTAGGGCTGCGCGGTACTGAAGCTTTCTTT.

This clonotype is labeled medium-sized. This sequence joins TRBV4-3 and TRBJ2-2; D ambiguous. Trimming removed 2 bases at V and 1 base at J, with 14 bases between. The CDR3 covers 17 residues. The germline CDR1 and CDR2 sequences are LGHNA and YSLEER. CDR3: CASSQSIGAGNTGELFF. The DNA for the CDR3 is TGCGCCAGCAGCCAAAGTATAGGCGCAGGGAACACCGGGGAGCTGTTTTTT.